This T cell receptor beta chain originates from a study of T cells in localized non-small cell lung cancer. Whole-study findings and limits: Tumor trailed uninvolved adjacent lung in T cell clonality, which peaked there.

The assay was immunoSEQ multiplex PCR, and TCRdb's table has in-frame clones only and misses some. The sample contains approximately 100,000 clones, under 95% of which appear only once. This CDR3 comprises 13 residues. Trimming removed 6 bases at V and 7 bases at J, with 15 bases between. Germline CDR1 and CDR2: MNHEY and SMNVEV (reference sequence). Only a few counts were recorded for this clone. Its antigen is as yet unknown. The sample consisted of PBMCs, taken before any cancer treatment. The rearrangement links TRBV27 to TRBJ1-2; the D is unclear. This TCR came from a woman aged 35-70 years with stage II squamous cell lung carcinoma. CDR3 bases: TGTGCCAGCAGCTACCGCAGTATGCGTGGCTACACCTTC. Its translation is CASSYRSMRGYTF.